This T cell receptor beta chain was retrieved from a study of T cells expressing NK-cell markers. Study background: With respect to HCMV, most of the eight sequenced donors were seropositive, and one was seronegative. Study-level findings and limits: The CD3+CD56-NKG2C+ fraction of several donors was likewise dominated by these clonotypes. A range of 1.0-7.0% of CD8+ T cells consisted of dominant NKG2C+ clonotypes in several donors.

One entry per CDR3 protein, without DNA, is what TCRdb gives after re-calling the 5' RACE reads. This repertoire includes over 100,000 distinct CDR3 sequences. Worth noting for this clonotype: Antigen unknown.

The material sequenced was blood T cells: a sorted CD56 or NKG2C T cell subset, CD4+ or CD8+ T cells, or bulk PBMC T cells (not recorded which). The TCR sequence derives from a woman between 18 and 69 years old in good health.

The CDR3 is CSVEDYGTAYEQYF. This chain connects TRBV29-1 to TRBJ2-7; the TCRdb call, TRBD1, lacks DNA for checking. CDR1 and CDR2 (germline): SQVTM, ANQGSEA. This CDR3 has 14 residues.